This is a list of T cell receptor beta chains from one sample in a study of cytomegalovirus exposure and HLA in healthy donors. Data came from immunoSEQ multiplex PCR; TCRdb stores just in-frame clones and leaves some out. This table holds some 100,000 clones, approximately 79% found once. The sample was PBMCs. Source of these receptors: a man aged 45-65 years in good health and CMV-seropositive. Each CDR3 is given without its conserved first and last residue.

TRBV6-6,TRBJ1-4,ASSYIERNEKLF
TRBV30,TRBJ1-5,AWSVLVRCGNQPQH
TRBV19,TRBJ1-5,ATLPPGGNQPQH
TRBV29-1,TRBJ2-3,SPQGLAGGGADTQY
TRBV9,TRBJ2-3,ASSPRQTDTQY
TRBV28,TRBJ2-4,ASSTNQGMPGIQY
TRBV19,TRBJ1-4,ASLSLDRGYEKLF
TRBV5-4,TRBJ1-2,ASSLEGGQGNGYT
TRBV9,TRBJ2-5,ASSVAPLAGTQETQY
TRBV6-5,TRBJ2-7,ASSYSYAGLYEQY
TRBV6-1,TRBJ2-7,ASSSPFRRFYEQY
TRBV14,TRBJ2-3,ASSQTGALPTDTQY
TRBV7-2,TRBJ1-3,ASSLGQAGNTIY
TRBV28,TRBJ2-3,ASRTGQGTDTQY
TRBV6-5,TRBJ1-4,ASREAGEKLF
TRBV7-2,TRBJ2-7,ASSRDSAGSYEQY
TRBV7-8,TRBJ2-7,ASSLRRHKYEQY
TRBV6-5,TRBJ2-7,ASSLGQVYEQY
TRBV18,TRBJ2-7,ASSPMGSTYEQY
TRBV5-1,TRBJ1-2,ASSLGSAGIGYGYT
TRBV7-9,TRBJ1-1,SGDRGLTEAF
TRBV11-2,TRBJ1-1,ASSLGHRLNTEAF
TRBV18,TRBJ2-7,ASSPIGTGNSYEQY
TRBV14,TRBJ2-7,ASSQGQGMDYEQY
TRBV27,TRBJ2-1,ASVRTGYNEQF
TRBV6-6,TRBJ2-7,ASRSQGAYYEQY
TRBV9,TRBJ1-2,ASSVGIASGGYT